The clone carrying this T cell receptor beta chain was recorded only once. This sample is part of a study of blood T cell repertoires in COVID-19. Assay used: immunoSEQ multiplex PCR; TCRdb lists only in-frame clones, some missing. Of hundreds of thousands of clones detected, more than 75% appear once; the ten largest clones hold just under 1%. Germline assignment: CDR1 SGHRS and CDR2 YFSETQ. V dropped 4 bases and J dropped 5; count of bases not matched to a gene: 3. The CDR3 has 13 residues. The sequenced sample was peripheral blood. The receptor was derived from a man aged 40-55 years with acute or convalescent COVID-19. The V call is TRBV5-1, the J call TRBJ2-3; 8 bases map to TRBD2. CDR3 bases: TGCGCCAGCAGCCAGCGGGAGAAAGATACGCAGTATTTT. Its translation: CASSQREKDTQYF.